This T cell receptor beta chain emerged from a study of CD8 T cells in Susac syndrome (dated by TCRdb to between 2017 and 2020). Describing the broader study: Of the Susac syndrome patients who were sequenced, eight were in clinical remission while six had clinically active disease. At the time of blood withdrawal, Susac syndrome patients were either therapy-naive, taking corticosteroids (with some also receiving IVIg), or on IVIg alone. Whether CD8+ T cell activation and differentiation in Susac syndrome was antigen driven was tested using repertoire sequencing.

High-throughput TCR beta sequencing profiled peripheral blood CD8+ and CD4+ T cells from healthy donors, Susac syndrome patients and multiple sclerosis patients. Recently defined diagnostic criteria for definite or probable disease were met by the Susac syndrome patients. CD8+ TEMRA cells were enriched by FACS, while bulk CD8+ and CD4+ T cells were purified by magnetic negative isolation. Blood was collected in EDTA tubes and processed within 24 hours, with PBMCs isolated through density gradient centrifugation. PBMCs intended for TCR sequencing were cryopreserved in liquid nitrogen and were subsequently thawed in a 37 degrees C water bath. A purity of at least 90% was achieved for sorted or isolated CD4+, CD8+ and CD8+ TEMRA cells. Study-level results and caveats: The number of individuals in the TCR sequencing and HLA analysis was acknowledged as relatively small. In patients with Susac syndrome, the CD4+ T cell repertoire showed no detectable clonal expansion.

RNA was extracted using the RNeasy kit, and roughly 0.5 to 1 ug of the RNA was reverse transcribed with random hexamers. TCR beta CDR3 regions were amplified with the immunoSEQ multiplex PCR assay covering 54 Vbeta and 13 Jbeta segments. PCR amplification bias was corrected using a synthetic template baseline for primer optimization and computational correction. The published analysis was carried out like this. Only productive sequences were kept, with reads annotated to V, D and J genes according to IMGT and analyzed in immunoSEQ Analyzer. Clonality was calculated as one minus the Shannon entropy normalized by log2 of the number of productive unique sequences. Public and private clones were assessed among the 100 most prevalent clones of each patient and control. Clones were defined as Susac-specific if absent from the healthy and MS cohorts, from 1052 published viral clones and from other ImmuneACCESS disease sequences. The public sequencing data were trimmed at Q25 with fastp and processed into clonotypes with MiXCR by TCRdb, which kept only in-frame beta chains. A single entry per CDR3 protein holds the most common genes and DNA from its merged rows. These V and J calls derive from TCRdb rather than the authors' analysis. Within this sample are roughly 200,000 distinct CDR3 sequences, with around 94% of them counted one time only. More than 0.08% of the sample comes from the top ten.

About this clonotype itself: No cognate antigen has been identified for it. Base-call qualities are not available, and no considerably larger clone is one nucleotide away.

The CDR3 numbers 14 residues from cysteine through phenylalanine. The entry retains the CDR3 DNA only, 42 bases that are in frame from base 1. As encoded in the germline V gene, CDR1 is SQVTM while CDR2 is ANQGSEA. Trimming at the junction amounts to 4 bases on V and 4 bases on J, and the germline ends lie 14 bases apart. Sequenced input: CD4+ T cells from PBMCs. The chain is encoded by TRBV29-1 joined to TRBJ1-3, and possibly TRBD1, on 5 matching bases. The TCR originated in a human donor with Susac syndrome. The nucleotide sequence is TGCAGCGTTGGACAGCAAGGGTCCGGAAACACCATATATTTT. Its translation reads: CSVGQQGSGNTIYF.